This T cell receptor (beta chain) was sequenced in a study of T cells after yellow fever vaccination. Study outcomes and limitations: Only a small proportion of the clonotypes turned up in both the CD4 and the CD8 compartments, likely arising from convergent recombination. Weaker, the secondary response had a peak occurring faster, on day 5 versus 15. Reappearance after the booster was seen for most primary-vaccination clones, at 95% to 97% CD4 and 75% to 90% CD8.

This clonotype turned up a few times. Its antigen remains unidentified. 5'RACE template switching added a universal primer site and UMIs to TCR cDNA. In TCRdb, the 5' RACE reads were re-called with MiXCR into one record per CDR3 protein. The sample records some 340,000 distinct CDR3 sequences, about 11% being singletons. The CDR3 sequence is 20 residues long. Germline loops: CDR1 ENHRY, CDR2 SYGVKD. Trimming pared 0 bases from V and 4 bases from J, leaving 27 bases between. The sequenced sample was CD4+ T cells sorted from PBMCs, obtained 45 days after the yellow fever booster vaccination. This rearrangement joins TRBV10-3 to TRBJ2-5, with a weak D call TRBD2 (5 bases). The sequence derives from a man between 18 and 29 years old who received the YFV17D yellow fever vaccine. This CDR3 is CAISESVRSADPQAPETQYF. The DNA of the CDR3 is TGTGCCATCAGTGAGTCAGTGAGGTCAGCGGACCCTCAGGCCCCAGAGACCCAGTACTTC.